Presented here are 29 T cell receptor beta chains from one specimen sequenced in a study of shared clonotypes between healthy human individuals. Sequencing was performed with immunoSEQ multiplex PCR; in TCRdb, only in-frame clones are kept and a portion is missing. The repertoire holds about 640,000 clones, about two thirds seen once, with under 2% in the top ten. The sequenced sample was memory CD4+ T cells sorted from blood. Indicated subset: CD45RA-negative fraction. These receptors were obtained from a woman under 40 in good health.

This clone was observed once. This rearrangement joins TRBV28 to TRBJ1-2; a weak D match, TRBD1 (6 bases). Per the germline V gene, CDR1 is MDHEN and CDR2 is SYDVKM. The CDR3 is 13 amino acids. Trimming removed 6 bases at V and 5 bases at J, with 13 bases between. This CDR3 reads CASRPGGVYGYTF. The CDR3 coding sequence is TGTGCCAGCAGGCCCGGGGGCGTATATGGCTACACCTTC.

This clone was counted a few times. This chain connects TRBV5-1 to TRBJ2-5; 10 nucleotides match TRBD2. J gave up 2 bases and V 4 bases, and 11 bases lay outside the gene matches. Germline lookup yields CDR1 SGHRS and CDR2 YFSETQ. The length of the CDR3 is 17 residues. CDR3 DNA: TGCGCCAGCAGCCCACTCCAGGGAGCGGGAGGGCAAGAGACCCAGTACTTC. The encoded protein is CASSPLQGAGGQETQYF. Variable domain in full (rest from reference TRBV5-1 and TRBJ2-5): KAGVTQTPRYLIKTRGQQVTLSCSPISGHRSVSWYQQTPGQGLQFLFEYFSETQRNKGNFPGRFSGRQFSNSRSEMNVSTLELGDSALYLCASSPLQGAGGQETQYFGPGTRLLVL.

This clone showed up just once. The chain couples TRBV28 to TRBJ2-2; perhaps TRBD2 as D (5 bases). V lost 1 base and J lost 4, with 10 bases in between. The CDR3 covers 15 residues. Germline V lookup: CDR1 MDHEN, CDR2 SYDVKM. CDR3 sequence reads: CASSLLARGTGELFF. The CDR3 nucleotides read TGTGCCAGCAGTTTATTAGCCCGGGGCACCGGGGAGCTGTTTTTT. The full variable domain, its missing parts supplied by reference TRBV28 and TRBJ2-2, is DVKVTQSSRYLVKRTGEKVFLECVQDMDHENMFWYRQDPGLGLRLIYFSYDVKMKEKGDIPEGYSVSREKKERFSLILESASTNQTSMYLCASSLLARGTGELFFGEGSRLTVL.

CDR3 nucleotide sequence: TGTGCCAGCAGGCAGGGGGCCTACGAGCAGTACTTC. Its protein is CASRQGAYEQYF. The genes are TRBV2 and TRBJ2-7, with TRBD1 identical over 7 bases. After removal of 6 bases from V and 2 bases from J, the junction contained 1 base not matched to a gene. This CDR3 region has 12 residues. From germline, CDR1 is SNHLY and CDR2 FYNNEI.

This clone turned up a few times. The rearrangement uses TRBV7-2 and TRBJ2-5; 7 nucleotides match TRBD1. Germline V gives CDR1 SGHTA, CDR2 FQGNSA. J gave up 4 bases and V 6 bases, and 11 bases lay outside the gene matches. This CDR3 spans 15 amino acids. The CDR3 coding sequence is TGTGCCAGCAGTCACCAACAGGGGACCCTAGAGACCCAGTACTTC. This sequence encodes CASSHQQGTLETQYF.

Ten or more counts support this clone. In nucleotides, the CDR3 is TGTGCCAGTAGTATAGGGGTCGGGGGGCTGGGAGAGACCCAGTACTTC. It is translated as CASSIGVGGLGETQYF. J is TRBJ2-5 and V is TRBV19; D might be TRBD2 (7 bases). In germline, CDR1 is LNHDA, CDR2 SQIVND (reference sequence). This CDR3 spans 16 amino acids. V shed 1 base and J shed 4 bases, with 16 bases lying between them.

In this sample, this clone turned up a few times. CDR3: CASCRRGANQPQHF. CDR3 coding DNA: TGTGCCAGCTGTCGGCGCGGAGCCAATCAGCCCCAGCATTTT. V usage is TRBV28 and J usage is TRBJ1-5; D unclear. V was trimmed by 8 bases and J by 3 bases, leaving 14 bases between them. Germline CDR1 and CDR2: MDHEN and SYDVKM. The length of the CDR3 is 14 residues. The full variable domain, rest sourced from reference TRBV28 and TRBJ1-5, is DVKVTQSSRYLVKRTGEKVFLECVQDMDHENMFWYRQDPGLGLRLIYFSYDVKMKEKGDIPEGYSVSREKKERFSLILESASTNQTSMYLCASCRRGANQPQHFGDGTRLSIL.

The V call is TRBV5-6, the J call TRBJ2-5; D uncertain. V lost 1 base to trimming and J lost 5 bases, with 9 bases between them. CDR1 is SGHDT and CDR2 is YYEEEE in the germline V gene. The length of the CDR3 is 13 residues. CDR3 region: CASSLIARETQYF. In nucleotides, the CDR3 is TGTGCCAGCAGCTTGATCGCTCGGGAGACCCAGTACTTC.

V is TRBV6-5 and J is TRBJ1-1; no firm D call. V lost 8 bases and J lost 4, with 14 bases in between. The CDR3 contains 13 residues. CDR1 is MNHEY, CDR2 SVGAGI, per germline. The CDR3 protein is CASSFGGFTEAFF. The CDR3 DNA sequence: TGTGCCAGCTCCTTTGGTGGTTTCACTGAAGCTTTCTTT.

This chain joins TRBV28 and TRBJ2-3, with 9 bases aligning to TRBD1. This CDR3 region has 14 residues. Germline CDR1 MDHEN, CDR2 SYDVKM. V trimming: 6 bases; J trimming: 4 bases; junction bases outside the gene matches: 5. The CDR3 reads CASRRTGVSDTQYF. The CDR3, as DNA: TGTGCCAGCAGGAGGACAGGGGTTTCAGATACGCAGTATTTT.

This clone was recorded once. This rearrangement joins TRBV6-6 to TRBJ1-1, with D tentatively TRBD1 (5 bases). The V gene's germline CDR1 is MNHNY and CDR2 SVGAGI (reference sequence). CDR3 size: 14 residues. Trimming removed 5 bases at V and 2 bases at J, with 12 bases between. The CDR3 here is CASSRGVGNTEAFF. CDR3 nucleotide sequence: TGTGCCAGCAGTCGGGGGGTCGGAAACACTGAAGCTTTCTTT.

The chain uses TRBV6-1 and TRBJ2-7, with a possible D match to TRBD1 (6 bases). Germline V gene sequence: CDR1 MNHNS, CDR2 SASEGT. This CDR3 has 15 residues. The germline V and J ends were trimmed by 2 bases and 1 base, with 12 bases remaining between them. CDR3 amino acids: CASSEFRGASYEQYF. In DNA form, the CDR3 reads TGTGCCAGCAGTGAATTCAGGGGCGCTTCCTACGAGCAGTACTTC.

This clone has a handful of counts. The chain combines TRBV7-3 with TRBJ2-1, with TRBD2 identical over 7 bases. The CDR3 contains 14 residues. The ends lost 5 bases at V and 10 bases at J; junction bases unmatched: 11. In germline, CDR1 is SGHTA, CDR2 FQGTGA. The CDR3 DNA reads TGTGCCAGCAGCCCAAGGGCGTCTAGCGGCGAGCAGTTCTTC. The encoded protein is CASSPRASSGEQFF.

The genes are TRBV5-6 and TRBJ2-7, with D unresolved. CDR3 length equals 15 residues. Trimming removed 4 bases from V and 1 base from J, with 15 bases in between. The germline V gene has CDR1 SGHDT and CDR2 YYEEEE. In DNA, the CDR3 is TGTGCCAGCAGCCACCGCCGGGTGGCATCCTACGAGCAGTACTTC. It yields the protein CASSHRRVASYEQYF.

The chain uses TRBV6-6 and TRBJ2-7; D unclear. Germline values: CDR1 MNHNY, CDR2 SVGAGI (reference sequence). The CDR3 has 14 amino acids. V was trimmed by 5 bases and J by 5 bases, leaving 16 bases between them. CDR3 nucleotide sequence: TGTGCCAGCAGTGACCGACCGGCGCGGCACGAGCAGTACTTC. Translated: CASSDRPARHEQYF.

Concerning this clone: Possible read error: a much larger clone is one base away. The sample holds other DNA sequences that translate to the same CDR3. J is TRBJ1-1 and V is TRBV7-9; 7 bases match TRBD1. Germline-derived CDR1 and CDR2 are SEHNR and FQNEAQ (reference sequence). The CDR3 has 14 residues. V was clipped by 4 bases and J by 0 bases; unmatched bases: 2. DNA of the CDR3: TGTGCCAGCAGCTCGGGACAGCTGAACACTGAAGCTTTCTTT. Amino acid sequence: CASSSGQLNTEAFF.

The chain is built from TRBV10-2 and TRBJ1-5; possibly TRBD1 for D (5 bases). Trimming removed 7 bases at V and 6 bases at J, with 13 bases between. The CDR3 is 13 residues long. CDR1 and CDR2 from the germline V gene are WSHSY and SAAADI. The CDR3 sequence: CASTRDGRQPQHF. The CDR3 DNA reads TGCGCCAGCACCCGGGACGGTCGTCAGCCCCAGCATTTT.

The gene calls are TRBV4-1 and TRBJ2-1; 8 positions agree with TRBD2. Trimming took 3 bases from V and 5 from J; bases not matched to a gene: 12. There are 17 residues in the CDR3. Germline V CDR1 and CDR2: MGHRA, YSYEKL. The chain's CDR3 is CASSQGARIAGNNEQFF. The CDR3 DNA follows: TGCGCCAGCAGCCAGGGGGCCCGAATAGCGGGAAACAATGAGCAGTTCTTC.

The rearrangement links TRBV2 to TRBJ1-2; tentative D call: TRBD1 (6 bases). CDR3 size: 13 residues. Germline CDR1 reads SNHLY; CDR2 reads FYNNEI. V lost 8 bases to trimming and J lost 2 bases, with 12 bases between them. The CDR3 nucleotides read TGTGCCAGCGGGGACACTGGAAACTATGGCTACACCTTC. It yields the protein CASGDTGNYGYTF.

The J gene is TRBJ2-6, the V gene TRBV2; D is possibly TRBD2 (5 bases). V lost 7 bases and J lost 0, with 22 bases in between. The CDR3 is 19 residues long. Looked up from germline, CDR1 is SNHLY and CDR2 is FYNNEI. For the CDR3, the DNA is TGTGCCAGCACCCCGGACGTGAGGGTGGCCTTCTCTGGGGCCAACGTCCTGACTTTC. Amino acids: CASTPDVRVAFSGANVLTF.

J is TRBJ1-2 and V is TRBV15; 8 positions agree with TRBD1. CDR1 and CDR2 from the germline V gene are LNHNV and YYDKDF (reference sequence). Trimming at V came to 2 bases and at J to 4 bases, leaving 3 bases not matched to a gene. This CDR3 region has 14 residues. The CDR3 DNA reads TGTGCCACCAGCAGATACAGGGGGTCCTATGGCTACACCTTC. It codes for CATSRYRGSYGYTF. The variable domain in full, completed from reference TRBV15 and TRBJ1-2, reads DAMVIQNPRYQVTQFGKPVTLSCSQTLNHNVMYWYQQKSSQAPKLLFHYYDKDFNNEADTPDNFQSRRPNTSFCFLDIRSPGLGDTAMYLCATSRYRGSYGYTFGSGTRLTVV.

This chain links TRBV5-1 with TRBJ1-4; the match to TRBD1 covers 8 bases. V trimming: 9 bases; J trimming: 7 bases; junction bases outside the gene matches: 5. CDR1 is SGHRS and CDR2 is YFSETQ in the germline V gene. This CDR3 has 12 amino acids. The CDR3 here is CAKDREGEKLFF. CDR3 in DNA: TGCGCCAAGGACAGGGAGGGTGAAAAACTGTTTTTT.

V is TRBV19 and J is TRBJ1-2, with D unclear. Trimming left V 3 bases short and J 7 bases short, with 21 bases between. Germline V CDR1 and CDR2: LNHDA, SQIVND (reference sequence). The CDR3 runs to 16 residues. CDR3 protein: CASSMQMKTMIGGYTF. DNA of the CDR3: TGTGCCAGTAGTATGCAAATGAAGACAATGATTGGTGGCTACACCTTC.

This clone was counted once. The genes are TRBV2 and TRBJ1-4, with D hard to call. The CDR3 spans 16 residues. CDR1 SNHLY and CDR2 FYNNEI come from the germline V gene. Trimming removed 8 bases at V and 4 bases at J, with 20 bases between. CDR3 sequence: CASRFFTRSNNEKLFF. CDR3 DNA sequence: TGTGCCAGCCGTTTTTTTACCCGGTCCAATAATGAAAAACTGTTTTTT.

This clone was detected only once. This rearrangement joins TRBV6-5 to TRBJ1-1; 8 nucleotides agree with TRBD1. Losses at the gene ends were 6 bases for V and 5 bases for J; bases not matched to a gene: 11. The CDR3 is 15 amino acids. Germline CDR1 MNHEY, CDR2 SVGAGI. Here the CDR3 DNA reads TGTGCCAGCAGCCCGGGGTCAGGGGGCAGAACTGAAGCTTTCTTT. It specifies CASSPGSGGRTEAFF.

The chain uses TRBV25-1 and TRBJ2-3; the match to TRBD1 covers 9 bases. Per germline, CDR1 MGHDK and CDR2 SYGVNS. This CDR3 is 15 amino acids long. Trimming cost V 7 bases and J 5 bases; bases outside gene matches: 10. The CDR3 here is CASTEPGQGIDTQYF. In DNA form, the CDR3 reads TGTGCCAGCACCGAGCCGGGACAGGGAATAGATACGCAGTATTTT.

This chain's CDR3 is CASSPSLQDIQYF. The CDR3 DNA reads TGTGCCAGCAGTCCCTCGCTCCAGGACATTCAGTACTTC. The chain recombines TRBV28 with TRBJ2-4, with D unresolved. The CDR3 runs to 13 residues. The V and J ends lost 5 bases and 8 bases respectively, with 13 bases between them. The germline V gene has CDR1 MDHEN and CDR2 SYDVKM.

The sample holds one count of this clone. The chain combines TRBV5-1 with TRBJ2-3; 7 bases agree with TRBD1. The CDR3 length is 16 residues. Unmatched junction bases numbered 6, after V lost 0 bases and J lost 2 bases. Germline loops: CDR1 SGHRS, CDR2 YFSETQ. DNA for the CDR3: TGCGCCAGCAGCTTGGGGGGGACAGCAGACACAGATACGCAGTATTTT. Its translation is CASSLGGTADTDTQYF.

The chain couples TRBV2 to TRBJ2-7; D might be TRBD1 or TRBD2, each matching 5 bases. The CDR3 covers 14 residues. The ends were cut back, 4 bases at V and 2 bases at J, with 12 bases in the middle. Germline V lookup: CDR1 SNHLY, CDR2 FYNNEI. The CDR3 here is CASSGPGATYEQYF. As DNA, the CDR3 is TGTGCCAGCAGTGGACCCGGGGCTACCTACGAGCAGTACTTC.